Included here is one T cell receptor beta chain sequence, with context. The data belong to a study of blood T cell repertoires in COVID-19. About the study: The study drew acute and convalescent COVID-19 samples from the United States, Italy and Spain.

J gave up 0 bases and V 4 bases, and 6 bases lay outside the gene matches. The CDR3 consists of 15 residues. The germline V gene encodes CDR1 MNHEY and CDR2 SVGAGI. Study processing details: The authors estimated nucleated cell counts from reference gene primer amplification. Sequenced by immunoSEQ multiplex PCR; TCRdb stores in-frame clones only, minus some. V and J calls and clone size come straight from that table; D and trimming were deduced from the DNA. The data show approximately 170,000 clones, less than 85% seen once. The receptor comes from a woman in her fifties or sixties with acute or convalescent COVID-19. V and J are TRBV6-5 and TRBJ2-7; 7 bases line up with TRBD1. Input material: peripheral blood. The CDR3 reads CASSSTGAGSYEQYF. The CDR3 DNA reads TGTGCCAGCAGTTCTACAGGGGCGGGCTCCTACGAGCAGTACTTC.